The rows below give T cell receptor beta chains drawn from one sample of a study of cytomegalovirus exposure and HLA in healthy donors. Assay used: immunoSEQ multiplex PCR; TCRdb lists only in-frame clones, some missing. The table has about 170,000 clones, about four fifths seen once. The specimen was PBMCs. These receptor sequences come from a man in his late teens or twenties in good health and CMV-seronegative. The CDR3 runs from the conserved cysteine through the conserved F or W. Each record gives: V gene, clone size, CDR3 protein. Size is omitted from some rows. Given values are once, few, many or a class for expanded clones.

TRBV5-1,-,CASSLERSSYEQYF
TRBV14,once,CASVKGSPQRPSSYNEQFF
TRBV7-9,-,CSSSRPGTGIYEQYF
TRBV4-1,-,CASSGQTGGSGEQYF
TRBV27,-,CASRRRDRASGANVLTF
TRBV5-4,-,CASIGASHNEQFF
TRBV6-6,once,CASSYGRGRSHDTQYF
TRBV29-1,-,CSGDSNEQFF
TRBV18,once,CASSPPSLPGEQFF
TRBV19,-,CASRWSGGSSYNEQFF
TRBV7-8,-,CASSLVVPGSSYNEQFF
TRBV4-1,-,CASSRSSGLAAFEQFF
TRBV4-1,-,CASSQDRGLVYEQFF
TRBV7-8,-,CASSLNSGSNTGELFF
TRBV11-3,-,CASSGVNIQYF
TRBV27,-,CASSLEAGGLQFF
TRBV7-3,-,CASSLTGLRDEQYF
TRBV18,-,CASSGGQNYGYTF
TRBV18,few,CASSSSTGTYGYTF
TRBV7-9,-,CASSYDYTPYEQYF
TRBV25-1,-,CASSEGLGTDTQYF
TRBV19,-,CASSIDHRSSGANVLTF
TRBV15,once,CATSSGTSGYEQYF
TRBV7-8,-,CASSLGQIYGYTF
TRBV27,-,CASWGGARVYGYTF
TRBV30,-,CAWSGQAQETQYF
TRBV29-1,-,CSVGGGSETQYF
TRBV18,few,CASSPGGDQPQHF
TRBV28,few,CASSSPDGWEGRETQYF
TRBV18,-,CASSPPNLAGAYEQYF
TRBV6-5,-,CASSQGLAGAYEQYF
TRBV6-5,-,CASRLQGVLNTEAFF
TRBV4-1,-,CASSQPRKGLAASTGELFF
TRBV28,-,CASSLQGGGYTF
TRBV7-9,-,CASSLVTGDYYQPQHF
TRBV7-9,once,CASALAGITDTQYF
TRBV28,-,CATFRGPYEQYF
TRBV7-9,-,CASSLGGSYNEQFF
TRBV2,-,CASSAGGYTF
TRBV30,-,CAWSAASGSYNEQFF
TRBV10-3,-,CAISEYERNTEAFF
TRBV7-2,few,CASSLDGQGDQPQHF
TRBV28,-,CASRLRRANTGELFF
TRBV7-2,once,CASSLGTGSYEQYF
TRBV7-9,-,CASSFGRVGETQYF